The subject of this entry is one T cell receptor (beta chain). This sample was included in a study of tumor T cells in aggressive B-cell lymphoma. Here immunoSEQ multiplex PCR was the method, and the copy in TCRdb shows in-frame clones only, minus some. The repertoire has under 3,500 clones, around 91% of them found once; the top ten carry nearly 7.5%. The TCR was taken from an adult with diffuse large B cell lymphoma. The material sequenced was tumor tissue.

The CDR3 spells CASSHPPGYDYGYTF. CDR3 DNA: TGTGCCAGCAGCCACCCTCCCGGGTACGACTATGGCTACACCTTC. The chain combines TRBV4-2 with TRBJ1-2; D uncertain. This CDR3 spans 15 amino acids. The germline V gene encodes CDR1 LGHNA and CDR2 YNFKEQ. Trimming shortened V by 3 bases and J by 3 bases, and 14 bases separated the two germline ends.